The source of this T cell receptor (beta chain) is a study of T cell responses to AZD1222 COVID-19 vaccine. Overall study context: Second-dose groups at about 4 or about 12 weeks were pooled.

This CDR3 spans 13 amino acids. With V trimmed by 7 bases and J by 2 bases, 4 bases remained unmatched. CDR1 and CDR2 from the germline V gene are SGHTA and FQGNSA. About this clone: Its target is unknown.

Study-wide results and caveats: In the spike-specific TCR repertoire, nearly half reportedly target unmutated variant regions. Clonal diversity was possibly underestimated; the donors were predominantly white British and more often female. Vaccination with two AZD1222 doses was followed by a rise in Spike-specific TCR breadth and depth.

Repertoires were generated with immunoSEQ multiplex PCR, while TCRdb's copy carries only in-frame clones and drops some. The table has approximately 120,000 clones, approximately 90% seen once. This clonotype was sampled from an adult in good health. The chain carries TRBV7-2 and TRBJ2-5; TRBD2 aligns across 7 bases. The material sequenced was peripheral blood, taken on day 0 of AZD1222 vaccination. The CDR3 spells CASKLGGQETQYF. DNA for the CDR3: TGTGCCAGCAAACTGGGGGGGCAAGAGACCCAGTACTTC. Complete variable domain (other parts from reference TRBV7-2 and TRBJ2-5): GAGVSQSPSNKVTEKGKDVELRCDPISGHTALYWYRQSLGQGLEFLIYFQGNSAPDKSGLPSDRFSAERTGGSVSTLTIQRTQQEDSAVYLCASKLGGQETQYFGPGTRLLVL.